These T cell receptor beta chains were read from a single sample in a study of cytotoxic CD8 clonotypes in ibrutinib-treated CLL. Profiled with immunoSEQ multiplex PCR; TCRdb holds only in-frame clones, not every one. The data contain some 12,000 clones, around 62% of them singletons. The specimen was PBMCs, collected before ibrutinib treatment. These receptors all come from a human donor with chronic lymphocytic leukemia. CDR3s include the opening cysteine and the closing phenylalanine or tryptophan. D genes are given only for firm matches. Clone size is shown for a subset of rows, as once, few, many or a class of expanded clone.

TRBJ1-5,TRBV19,NA,few,CASSMGPGIPQHF,TGTGCCAGTAGTATGGGTCCTGGAATTCCCCAGCATTTT
TRBJ1-4,TRBV29-1,TRBD1,NA,CSVVGQGLNEKLFF,TGCAGCGTGGTCGGACAGGGTCTTAATGAAAAACTGTTTTTT
TRBJ1-6,TRBV5-4,TRBD1,NA,CASSLKGQGISPLHF,TGTGCCAGCAGCTTAAAGGGACAGGGGATTTCACCCCTCCACTTT
TRBJ1-2,TRBV5-1,NA,NA,CASSTRDPETGYTF,TGCGCCAGCAGCACCCGGGACCCCGAAACGGGCTACACCTTC
TRBJ2-3,TRBV2,NA,NA,CASSEARGRADTQYF,TGTGCCAGCAGTGAAGCAAGGGGAAGGGCAGATACGCAGTATTTT
TRBJ2-1,TRBV7-2,NA,few,CASSLDHLQGNEQFF,TGTGCCAGCAGCTTAGACCACCTCCAGGGGAATGAGCAGTTCTTC
TRBJ2-2,TRBV5-1,TRBD1,once,CASSSGTGGSGELFF,TGCGCCAGCAGCTCCGGGACAGGGGGTTCCGGGGAGCTGTTTTTT
TRBJ2-7,TRBV5-1,NA,few,CASSLGYEQYF,TGCGCCAGCAGCTTGGGCTACGAGCAGTACTTC
TRBJ2-1,TRBV5-4,TRBD2,medium-sized,CASSLSSGGSYNEQFF,TGTGCCAGCAGCTTATCTAGCGGGGGGTCCTACAATGAGCAGTTCTTC
TRBJ2-7,TRBV6-5,NA,NA,CAVQIPGPRMDEQYF,TGTGCCGTTCAAATCCCGGGGCCCAGGATGGACGAGCAGTACTTC
TRBJ2-3,TRBV28,TRBD2,NA,CASSLFPASGTSTDTQYF,TGTGCCAGCAGTTTATTCCCGGCTAGCGGGACTAGCACAGATACGCAGTATTTT
TRBJ2-7,TRBV25-1,NA,NA,CASSASYEQYF,TGTGCCAGCAGTGCCTCCTACGAGCAGTACTTC
TRBJ2-3,TRBV18,NA,NA,CASSPDANTDTQYF,TGTGCCAGCTCACCAGACGCAAACACAGATACGCAGTATTTT
TRBJ2-3,TRBV5-6,NA,NA,CASSRRIDTQYF,TGTGCCAGCAGCCGAAGGATAGATACGCAGTATTTT
TRBJ1-3,TRBV12-2,NA,NA,CASRFNRGRRSGNTIYF,TGTGCAAGTCGCTTCAACAGGGGCCGCAGGTCTGGAAACACCATATATTTT
TRBJ1-5,TRBV9,NA,NA,CASSDSGMSNQPQHF,TGTGCCAGCAGCGACAGCGGAATGAGCAATCAGCCCCAGCATTTT
TRBJ2-7,TRBV7-3,NA,NA,CASSLDGFRPYEQYF,TGTGCCAGCAGCTTAGACGGATTCCGGCCCTACGAGCAGTACTTC